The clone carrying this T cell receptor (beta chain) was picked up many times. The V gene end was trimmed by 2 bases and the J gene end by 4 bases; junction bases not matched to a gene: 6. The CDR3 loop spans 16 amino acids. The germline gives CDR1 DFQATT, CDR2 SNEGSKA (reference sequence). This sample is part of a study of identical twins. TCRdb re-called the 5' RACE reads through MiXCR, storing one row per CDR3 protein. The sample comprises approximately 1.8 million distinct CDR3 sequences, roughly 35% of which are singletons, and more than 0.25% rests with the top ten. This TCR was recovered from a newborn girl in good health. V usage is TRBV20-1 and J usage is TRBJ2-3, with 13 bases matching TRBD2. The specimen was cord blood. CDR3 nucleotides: TGCAGTGCTAGAAATGGGACTAGCGGGGCCGCAGATACGCAGTATTTT. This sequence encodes CSARNGTSGAADTQYF.